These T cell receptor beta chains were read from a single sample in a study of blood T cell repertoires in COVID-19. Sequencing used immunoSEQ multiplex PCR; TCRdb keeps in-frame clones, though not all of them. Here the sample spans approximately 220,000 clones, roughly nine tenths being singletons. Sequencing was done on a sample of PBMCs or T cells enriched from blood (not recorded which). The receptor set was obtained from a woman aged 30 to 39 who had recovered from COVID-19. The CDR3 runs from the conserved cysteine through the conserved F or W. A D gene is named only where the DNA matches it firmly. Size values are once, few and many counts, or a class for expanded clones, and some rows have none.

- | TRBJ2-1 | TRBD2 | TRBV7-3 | CASSSIAGAYNEQFF | TGTGCCAGCAGCTCAATAGCGGGGGCCTACAATGAGCAGTTCTTC
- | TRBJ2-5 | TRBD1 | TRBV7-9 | CASSLAPVGTGRGETQYF | TGTGCCAGCAGCTTAGCACCCGTGGGGACAGGTCGGGGAGAGACCCAGTACTTC
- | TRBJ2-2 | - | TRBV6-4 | CASSDPGSGELFF | TGTGCCAGCAGTGACCCAGGGTCCGGGGAGCTGTTTTTT
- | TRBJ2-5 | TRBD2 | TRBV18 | CASSPQGGGETQYF | TGTGCCAGCTCACCACAGGGCGGGGGAGAGACCCAGTACTTC
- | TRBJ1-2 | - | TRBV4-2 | CASSQELTAGYTF | TGTGCCAGCAGCCAAGAATTGACAGCCGGCTACACCTTC
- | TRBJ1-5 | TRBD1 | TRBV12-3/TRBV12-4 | CASQQGDNQPQHF | TGTGCCAGCCAACAGGGGGATAATCAGCCCCAGCATTTT
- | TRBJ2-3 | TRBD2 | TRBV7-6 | CASSLGGGNYGDTQYF | TGTGCCAGCAGCTTAGGGGGGGGTAACTATGGCGATACGCAGTATTTT
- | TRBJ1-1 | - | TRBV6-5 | CASSYSDSNTEAFF | TGTGCCAGCAGTTACTCGGACAGCAACACTGAAGCTTTCTTT
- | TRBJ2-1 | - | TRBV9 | CASSVGDLNEQFF | TGTGCCAGCAGCGTAGGCGATCTGAATGAGCAGTTCTTC
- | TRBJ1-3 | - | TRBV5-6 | CASSFAGSGNTIYF | TGTGCCAGCAGCTTCGCGGGGTCTGGAAACACCATATATTTT
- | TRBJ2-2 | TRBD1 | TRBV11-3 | CASSTRQGAGELFF | TGTGCCAGCAGCACTCGACAGGGGGCCGGGGAGCTGTTTTTT
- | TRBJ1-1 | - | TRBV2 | CASTGGQGVKNTEAFF | TGTGCCAGCACTGGTGGGCAGGGTGTCAAGAACACTGAAGCTTTCTTT
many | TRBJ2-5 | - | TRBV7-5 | CVRSFGVQYF | TGTGTCAGAAGCTTCGGGGTGCAGTACTTC
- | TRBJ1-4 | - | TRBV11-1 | CASSLGAGEKLFF | TGTGCCAGCAGCTTAGGTGCAGGTGAAAAACTGTTTTTT
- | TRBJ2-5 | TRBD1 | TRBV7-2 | CASSSRTGSGQETQYF | TGTGCCAGCAGCTCCCGGACAGGGTCGGGTCAAGAGACCCAGTACTTC
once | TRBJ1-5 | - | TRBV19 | CASSIEGYSNQPQHF | TGTGCCAGTAGTATAGAGGGCTATAGCAATCAGCCCCAGCATTTT
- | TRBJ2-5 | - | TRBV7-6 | CASSSGGDLQETQYF | TGTGCCAGCAGCTCCGGAGGGGACTTACAAGAGACCCAGTACTTC
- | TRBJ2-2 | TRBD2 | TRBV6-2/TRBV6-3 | CASSYKVFGLAGSGELFF | TGTGCCAGCAGTTACAAGGTATTTGGACTAGCGGGCTCCGGGGAGCTGTTTTTT
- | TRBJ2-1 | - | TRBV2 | CASNPNVVARYNEQFF | TGTGCCAGCAACCCGAACGTTGTCGCTAGATACAATGAGCAGTTCTTC
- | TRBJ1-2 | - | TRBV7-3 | CASSLTEGRSYTF | TGTGCCAGCAGCTTAACGGAAGGGAGGAGCTACACCTTC
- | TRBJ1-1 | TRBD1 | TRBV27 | CASSWTGDLGTEAFF | TGTGCCAGCAGTTGGACAGGGGATCTGGGCACTGAAGCTTTCTTT
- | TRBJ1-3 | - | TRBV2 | CASSSIGGGSGNTIYF | TGTGCCAGCAGTTCCATAGGGGGGGGCTCTGGAAACACCATATATTTT
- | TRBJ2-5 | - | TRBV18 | CASSPAGQETQYF | TGTGCCAGCTCACCGGCGGGACAAGAGACCCAGTACTTC
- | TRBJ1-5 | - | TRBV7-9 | CASSLGRDHSNQPQHF | TGTGCCAGCAGCTTAGGGAGGGACCATAGCAATCAGCCCCAGCATTTT
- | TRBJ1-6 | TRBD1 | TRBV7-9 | CASSTSTGGYSPLHF | TGTGCCAGCAGCACATCAACAGGGGGCTATTCACCCCTCCACTTT
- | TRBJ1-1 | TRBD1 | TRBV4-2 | CASNDRGWPEAFF | TGTGCCAGCAATGACAGGGGGTGGCCTGAAGCTTTCTTT
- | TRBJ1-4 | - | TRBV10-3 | CAIREDSINEKLFF | TGTGCCATCCGTGAGGATTCTATAAATGAAAAACTGTTTTTT
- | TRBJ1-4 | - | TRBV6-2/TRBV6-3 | CASSDRGGSEKLFF | TGTGCCAGCAGCGACCGGGGGGGCAGTGAAAAACTGTTTTTT
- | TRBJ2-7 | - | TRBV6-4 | CASILGAYEQYF | TGTGCCAGCATTCTCGGGGCCTACGAGCAGTACTTC
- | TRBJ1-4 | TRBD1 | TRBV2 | CASSLALDRGGTNEKLFF | TGTGCCAGCAGCTTAGCCCTGGACAGGGGGGGAACTAATGAAAAACTGTTTTTT
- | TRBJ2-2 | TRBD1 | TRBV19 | CASSTTGTGDTGELFF | TGTGCCAGTAGTACCACCGGGACAGGGGACACCGGGGAGCTGTTTTTT
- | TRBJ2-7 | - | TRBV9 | CASSVGRGNYEQYF | TGTGCCAGCAGCGTAGGCAGAGGGAACTACGAGCAGTACTTC
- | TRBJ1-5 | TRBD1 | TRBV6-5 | CASRNRGSQPQHF | TGTGCCAGCAGGAACAGGGGATCCCAGCCCCAGCATTTT
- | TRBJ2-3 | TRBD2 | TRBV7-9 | CASSLALAGEGDTQYF | TGTGCCAGCAGCTTAGCACTAGCGGGGGAAGGGGATACGCAGTATTTT
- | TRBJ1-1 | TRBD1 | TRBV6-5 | CASRGGQYTEAFF | TGTGCCAGCAGGGGGGGACAGTACACTGAAGCTTTCTTT
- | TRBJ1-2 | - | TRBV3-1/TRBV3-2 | CASSHLRSKDGYTF | TGTGCCAGCAGCCACCTTAGGAGTAAAGATGGCTACACCTTC
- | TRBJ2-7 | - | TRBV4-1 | CASSQVAGGPYEQYF | TGCGCCAGCAGCCAAGTGGCAGGTGGGCCCTACGAGCAGTACTTC
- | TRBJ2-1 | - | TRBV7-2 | CASSPSMAPGEQFF | TGTGCCAGCAGCCCCTCGATGGCCCCTGGTGAGCAGTTCTTC
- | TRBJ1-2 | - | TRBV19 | CASSIKIGFLYGYTF | TGTGCCAGTAGTATAAAGATCGGGTTTCTCTATGGCTACACCTTC
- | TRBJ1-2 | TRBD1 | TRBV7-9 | CASSSGQGGYGYTF | TGTGCCAGCAGCTCAGGACAGGGGGGGTATGGCTACACCTTC
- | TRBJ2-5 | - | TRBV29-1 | CSVAVTTYQETQYF | TGCAGCGTTGCCGTCACAACGTACCAAGAGACCCAGTACTTC
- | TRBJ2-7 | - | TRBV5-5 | CASSLEWQGEQYF | TGTGCCAGCAGCTTGGAGTGGCAGGGCGAGCAGTACTTC
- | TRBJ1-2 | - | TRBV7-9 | CASSLFDYGYTF | TGTGCCAGCAGCTTATTCGACTATGGCTACACCTTC
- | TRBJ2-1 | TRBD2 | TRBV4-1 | CASSAGLAGGNEQFF | TGCGCCAGCAGCGCGGGACTAGCGGGGGGGAATGAGCAGTTCTTC
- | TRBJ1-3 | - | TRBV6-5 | CASSYSEPLGDTIYF | TGTGCCAGCAGTTACTCTGAACCGCTCGGGGACACCATATATTTT
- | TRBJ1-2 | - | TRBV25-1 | CASSEGLFYGYTF | TGTGCCAGCAGTGAAGGGCTTTTCTATGGCTACACCTTC
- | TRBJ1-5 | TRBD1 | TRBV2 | CASSGRTGRNQPQHF | TGTGCCAGCAGTGGACGGACAGGGCGCAATCAGCCCCAGCATTTT
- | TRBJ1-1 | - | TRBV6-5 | CASSWMGTNEAFF | TGTGCCAGCAGTTGGATGGGGACAAATGAGGCTTTCTTT
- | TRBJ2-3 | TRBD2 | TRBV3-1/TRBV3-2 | CASSQTTSGNTDTQYF | TGTGCCAGCAGCCAGACGACTAGCGGGAACACAGATACGCAGTATTTT
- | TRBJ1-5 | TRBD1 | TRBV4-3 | CASSHGQGNNQPQHF | TGCGCCAGCAGCCATGGACAGGGAAACAATCAGCCCCAGCATTTT
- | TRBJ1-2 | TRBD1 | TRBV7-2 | CASSQQGVSGYTF | TGTGCCAGCAGCCAACAGGGGGTGAGTGGCTACACCTTC
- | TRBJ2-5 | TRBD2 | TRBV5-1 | CASSLVLARGGETQYF | TGCGCCAGCAGCTTGGTCTTGGCTCGGGGGGGAGAGACCCAGTACTTC
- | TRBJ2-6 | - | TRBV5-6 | CASSLGDNGANVLTF | TGTGCCAGCAGCTTAGGGGATAATGGGGCCAACGTCCTGACTTTC
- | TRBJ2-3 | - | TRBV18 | CASSPQFQRGTDTQYF | TGTGCCAGCTCACCACAGTTCCAGCGGGGCACAGATACGCAGTATTTT
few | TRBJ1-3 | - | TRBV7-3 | CASSFFSSSGNTIYF | TGTGCCAGCAGCTTTTTTTCGAGCTCTGGAAACACCATATATTTT